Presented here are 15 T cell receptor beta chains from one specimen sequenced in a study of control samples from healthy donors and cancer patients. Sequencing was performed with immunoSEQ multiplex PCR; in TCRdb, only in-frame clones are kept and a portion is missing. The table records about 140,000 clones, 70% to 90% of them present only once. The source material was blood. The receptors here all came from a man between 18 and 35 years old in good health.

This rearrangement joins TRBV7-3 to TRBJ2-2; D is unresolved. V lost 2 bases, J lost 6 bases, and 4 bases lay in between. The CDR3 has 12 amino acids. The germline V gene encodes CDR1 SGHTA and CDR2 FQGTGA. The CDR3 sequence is CASSLYAGELFF. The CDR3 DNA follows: TGTGCCAGCAGCTTATACGCCGGGGAGCTGTTTTTT.

CDR3 amino acids: CASSLIPGLVNTEAFF. For the CDR3, the DNA is TGTGCCAGCAGTTTAATCCCGGGACTCGTGAACACTGAAGCTTTCTTT. V gene TRBV27 combines with J gene TRBJ1-1; perhaps TRBD1 as D (5 bases). This CDR3 region has 16 residues. Germline assignment: CDR1 MNHEY and CDR2 SMNVEV (reference sequence). Deletions cut 2 bases from V and 0 bases from J, with 13 bases between.

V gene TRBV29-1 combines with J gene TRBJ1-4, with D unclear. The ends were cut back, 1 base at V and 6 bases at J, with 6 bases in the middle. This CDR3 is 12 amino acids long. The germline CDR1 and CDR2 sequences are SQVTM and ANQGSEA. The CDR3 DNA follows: TGCAGCGTTGAAGGAGGAGATGAAAAACTGTTTTTT. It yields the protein CSVEGGDEKLFF. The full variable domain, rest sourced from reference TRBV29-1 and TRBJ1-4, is SAVISQKPSRDICQRGTSLTIQCQVDSQVTMMFWYRQQPGQSLTLIATANQGSEATYESGFVIDKFPISRPNLTFSTLTVSNMSPEDSSIYLCSVEGGDEKLFFGSGTQLSVL.

CDR3 sequence (DNA): TGCAGTGCCTCCTCCTACGAGCAGTACTTC. As protein: CSASSYEQYF. The chain recombines TRBV20-1 with TRBJ2-7, with D uncertain. Germline CDR1 reads DFQATT; CDR2 reads SNEGSKA (reference sequence). The CDR3 has 10 residues. The V end was cut by 6 bases, the J end by 0 bases, with 3 bases between.

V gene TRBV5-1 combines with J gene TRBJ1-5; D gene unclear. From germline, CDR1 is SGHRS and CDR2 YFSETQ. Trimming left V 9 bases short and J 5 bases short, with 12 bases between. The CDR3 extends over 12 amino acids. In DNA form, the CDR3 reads TGCGCCAACCGGGAGCTAGATCAGCCCCAGCATTTT. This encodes CANRELDQPQHF. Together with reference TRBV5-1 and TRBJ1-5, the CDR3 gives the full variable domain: KAGVTQTPRYLIKTRGQQVTLSCSPISGHRSVSWYQQTPGQGLQFLFEYFSETQRNKGNFPGRFSGRQFSNSRSEMNVSTLELGDSALYLCANRELDQPQHFGDGTRLSIL.

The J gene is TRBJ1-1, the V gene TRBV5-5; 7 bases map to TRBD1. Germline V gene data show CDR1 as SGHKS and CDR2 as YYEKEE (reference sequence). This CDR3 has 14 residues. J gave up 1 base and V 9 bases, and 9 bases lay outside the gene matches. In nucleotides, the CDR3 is TGTGCCACCCAGAGAGGGGGCTGGAACACTGAAGCTTTCTTT. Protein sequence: CATQRGGWNTEAFF. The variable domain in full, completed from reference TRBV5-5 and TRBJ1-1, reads DAGVTQSPTHLIKTRGQQVTLRCSPISGHKSVSWYQQVLGQGPQFIFQYYEKEERGRGNFPDRFSARQFPNYSSELNVNALLLGDSALYLCATQRGGWNTEAFFGQGTRLTVV.

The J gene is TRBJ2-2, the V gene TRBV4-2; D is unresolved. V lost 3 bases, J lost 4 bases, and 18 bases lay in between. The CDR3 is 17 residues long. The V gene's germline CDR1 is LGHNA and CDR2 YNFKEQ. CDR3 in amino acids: CASSQADWSVSTGELFF. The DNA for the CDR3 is TGTGCCAGCAGCCAGGCAGACTGGTCCGTCTCCACCGGGGAGCTGTTTTTT.

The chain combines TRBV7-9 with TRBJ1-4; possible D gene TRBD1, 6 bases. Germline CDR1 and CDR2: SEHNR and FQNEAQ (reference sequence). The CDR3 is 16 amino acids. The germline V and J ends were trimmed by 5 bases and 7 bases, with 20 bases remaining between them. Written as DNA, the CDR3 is TGTGCCAGCAGCGGGTCAGGGGTTCAACGGTTTGAAAAACTGTTTTTT. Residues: CASSGSGVQRFEKLFF.

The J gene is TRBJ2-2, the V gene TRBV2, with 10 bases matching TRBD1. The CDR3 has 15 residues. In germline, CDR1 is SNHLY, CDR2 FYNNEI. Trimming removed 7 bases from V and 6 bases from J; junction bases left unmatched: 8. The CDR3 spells CASTPGQGSPGELFF. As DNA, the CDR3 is TGTGCCAGCACCCCGGGACAGGGGAGCCCCGGGGAGCTGTTTTTT.

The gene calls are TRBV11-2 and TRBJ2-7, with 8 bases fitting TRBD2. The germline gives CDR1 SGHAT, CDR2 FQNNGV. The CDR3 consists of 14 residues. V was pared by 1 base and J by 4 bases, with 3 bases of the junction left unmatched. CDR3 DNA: TGTGCCAGCAGCTTAGCGGGGGGGCTATACGAGCAGTACTTC. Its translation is CASSLAGGLYEQYF.

This CDR3 reads CAISESKGGYEQYF. In nucleotides, the CDR3 is TGTGCCATCAGTGAGTCAAAAGGGGGCTACGAGCAGTACTTC. The rearrangement joins TRBV10-3 to TRBJ2-7; TRBD1 is a possible D gene (6 bases). Germline loops: CDR1 ENHRY, CDR2 SYGVKD. There are 14 residues in the CDR3. Trimming took 0 bases from V and 3 from J, leaving 9 bases between them.

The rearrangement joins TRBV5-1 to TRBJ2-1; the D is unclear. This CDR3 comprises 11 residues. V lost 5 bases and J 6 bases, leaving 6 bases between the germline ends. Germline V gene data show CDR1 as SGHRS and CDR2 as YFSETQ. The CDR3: CASSTGNEQFF. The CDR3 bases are TGCGCCAGCAGTACCGGCAATGAGCAGTTCTTC.

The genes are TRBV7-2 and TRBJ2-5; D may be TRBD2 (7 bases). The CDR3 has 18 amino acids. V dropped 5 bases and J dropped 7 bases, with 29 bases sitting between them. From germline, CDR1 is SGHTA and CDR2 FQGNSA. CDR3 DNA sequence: TGTGCCAGCAGCCCCACCGGTAGTGGGGGGGCGATCTTGGTGACCCAGTACTTC. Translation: CASSPTGSGGAILVTQYF.

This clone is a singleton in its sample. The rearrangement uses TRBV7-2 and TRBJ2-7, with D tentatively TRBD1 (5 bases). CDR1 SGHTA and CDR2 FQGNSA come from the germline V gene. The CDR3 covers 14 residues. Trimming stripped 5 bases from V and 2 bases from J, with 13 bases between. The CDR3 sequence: CASSPRQPTYEQYF. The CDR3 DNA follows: TGTGCCAGCAGCCCTCGACAGCCCACCTACGAGCAGTACTTC. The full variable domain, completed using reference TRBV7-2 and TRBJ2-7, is GAGVSQSPSNKVTEKGKDVELRCDPISGHTALYWYRQSLGQGLEFLIYFQGNSAPDKSGLPSDRFSAERTGGSVSTLTIQRTQQEDSAVYLCASSPRQPTYEQYFGPGTRLTVT.

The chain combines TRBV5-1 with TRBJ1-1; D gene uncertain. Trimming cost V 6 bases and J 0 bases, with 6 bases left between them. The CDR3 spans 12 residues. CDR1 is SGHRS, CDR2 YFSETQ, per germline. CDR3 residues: CASMAMNTEAFF. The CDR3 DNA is TGCGCCAGCATGGCGATGAACACTGAAGCTTTCTTT.